The clone carrying this T cell receptor beta chain was detected a few times. J lost 0 bases, V lost 6 bases, and 6 bases had no gene match. CDR3 length: 15 amino acids. The germline V gene encodes CDR1 SNHLY and CDR2 FYNNEI. TCRdb re-derived calls from the RT-PCR reads in MiXCR, one entry per CDR3 protein. The sample consists of around 570,000 distinct CDR3 sequences, less than 10% of them appearing once. The sample is drawn from a study of response to subunit inactivated influenza vaccine. The clonotype comes from a man in his fifties or sixties who received an inactivated influenza vaccine. The chain couples TRBV2 to TRBJ2-7; TRBD1 agrees at 9 bases. The source material was PBMCs from blood, sampled about 24 months after vaccination. CDR3 region: CASRNGQGSSYEQYF. CDR3 DNA sequence: TGTGCCAGCAGGAATGGACAGGGGAGCTCCTACGAGCAGTACTTC.